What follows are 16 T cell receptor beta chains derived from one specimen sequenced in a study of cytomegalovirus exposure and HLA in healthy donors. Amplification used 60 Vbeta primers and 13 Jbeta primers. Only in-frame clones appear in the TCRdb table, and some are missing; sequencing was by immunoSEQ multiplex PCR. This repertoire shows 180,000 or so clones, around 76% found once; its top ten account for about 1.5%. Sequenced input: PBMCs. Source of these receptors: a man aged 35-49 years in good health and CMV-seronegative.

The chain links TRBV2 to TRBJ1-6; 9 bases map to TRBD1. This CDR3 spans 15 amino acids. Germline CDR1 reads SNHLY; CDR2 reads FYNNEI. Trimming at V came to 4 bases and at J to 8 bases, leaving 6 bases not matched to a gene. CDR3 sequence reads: CASSGSGTGYSPLHF. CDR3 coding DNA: TGTGCCAGCAGTGGTTCCGGGACAGGGTATTCACCCCTCCACTTT. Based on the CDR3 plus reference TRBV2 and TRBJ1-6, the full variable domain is EPEVTQTPSHQVTQMGQEVILRCVPISNHLYFYWYRQILGQKVEFLVSFYNNEISEKSEIFDDQFSVERPDGSNFTLKIRSTKLEDSAMYFCASSGSGTGYSPLHFGNGTRLTVT.

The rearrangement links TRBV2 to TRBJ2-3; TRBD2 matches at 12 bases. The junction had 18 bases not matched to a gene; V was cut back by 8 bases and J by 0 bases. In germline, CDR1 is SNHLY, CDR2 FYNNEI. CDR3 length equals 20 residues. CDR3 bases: TGTGCCAGCCCTAAAGGGGCACTAGCGGGGGGCCCGACGAGCACAGATACGCAGTATTTT. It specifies CASPKGALAGGPTSTDTQYF.

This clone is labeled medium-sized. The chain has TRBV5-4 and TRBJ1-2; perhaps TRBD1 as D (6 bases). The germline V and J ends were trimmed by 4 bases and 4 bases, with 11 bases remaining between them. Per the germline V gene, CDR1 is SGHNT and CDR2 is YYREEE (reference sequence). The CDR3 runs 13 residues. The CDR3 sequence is CASSPGQIYGYTF. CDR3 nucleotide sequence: TGTGCCAGCAGCCCCGGACAGATCTATGGCTACACCTTC.

The CDR3: CASSLGQGADNEQFF. The CDR3 DNA reads as TGCGCCAGCAGCTTGGGACAGGGGGCCGACAATGAGCAGTTCTTC. V gene TRBV5-1 combines with J gene TRBJ2-1; TRBD1 matches at 10 bases. Germline trimming cut 0 bases from V and 5 bases from J; bases unmatched to any gene: 2. Germline V gene data show CDR1 as SGHRS and CDR2 as YFSETQ. The CDR3 has 15 residues. The full variable domain, completed using reference TRBV5-1 and TRBJ2-1, is KAGVTQTPRYLIKTRGQQVTLSCSPISGHRSVSWYQQTPGQGLQFLFEYFSETQRNKGNFPGRFSGRQFSNSRSEMNVSTLELGDSALYLCASSLGQGADNEQFFGPGTRLTVL.

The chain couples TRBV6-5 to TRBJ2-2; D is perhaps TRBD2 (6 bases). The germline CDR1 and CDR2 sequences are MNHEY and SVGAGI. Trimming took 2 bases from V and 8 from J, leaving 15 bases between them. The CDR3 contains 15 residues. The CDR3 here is CASSYTSYDMGELFF. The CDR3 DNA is TGTGCCAGCAGTTACACTAGCTACGATATGGGGGAGCTGTTTTTT.

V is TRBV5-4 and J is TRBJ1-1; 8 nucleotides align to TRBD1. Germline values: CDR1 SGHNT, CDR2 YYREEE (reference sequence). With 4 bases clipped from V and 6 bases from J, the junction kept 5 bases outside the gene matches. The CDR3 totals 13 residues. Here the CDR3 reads CASSKQGVPEAFF. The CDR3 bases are TGTGCCAGCAGCAAACAGGGGGTCCCTGAAGCTTTCTTT.

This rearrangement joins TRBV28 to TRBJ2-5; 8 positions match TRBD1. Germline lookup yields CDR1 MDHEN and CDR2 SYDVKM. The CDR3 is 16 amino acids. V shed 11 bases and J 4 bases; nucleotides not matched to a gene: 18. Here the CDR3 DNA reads TGTGCCTCCCTCCCCCACCCCCGGACAGGGAGAGAGACCCAGTACTTC. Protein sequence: CASLPHPRTGRETQYF.

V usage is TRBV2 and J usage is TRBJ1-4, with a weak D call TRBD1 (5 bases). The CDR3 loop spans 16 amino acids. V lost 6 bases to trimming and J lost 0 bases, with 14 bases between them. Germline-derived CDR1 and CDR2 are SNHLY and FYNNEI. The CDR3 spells CASSPDRPATNEKLFF. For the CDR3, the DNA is TGTGCCAGCAGCCCCGACAGACCGGCAACTAATGAAAAACTGTTTTTT.

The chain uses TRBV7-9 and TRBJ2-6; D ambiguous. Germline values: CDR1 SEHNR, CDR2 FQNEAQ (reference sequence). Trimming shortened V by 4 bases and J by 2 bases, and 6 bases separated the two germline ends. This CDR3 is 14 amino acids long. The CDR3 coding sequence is TGTGCCAGCAGCTCCCACACTGGGGCCAACGTCCTGACTTTC. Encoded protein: CASSSHTGANVLTF.

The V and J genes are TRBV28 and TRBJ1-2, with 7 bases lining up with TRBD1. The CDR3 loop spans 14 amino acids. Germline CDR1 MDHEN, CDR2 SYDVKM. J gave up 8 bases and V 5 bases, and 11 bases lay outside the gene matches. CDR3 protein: CASSRDSPPFGYTF. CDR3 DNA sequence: TGTGCCAGCAGTCGGGACAGCCCCCCATTCGGCTACACCTTC.

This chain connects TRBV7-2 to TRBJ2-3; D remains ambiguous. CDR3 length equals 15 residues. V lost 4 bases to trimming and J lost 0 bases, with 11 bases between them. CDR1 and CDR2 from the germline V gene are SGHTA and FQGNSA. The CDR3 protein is CASSSQHSSTDTQYF. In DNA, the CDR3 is TGTGCCAGCAGCTCACAGCATTCTAGCACAGATACGCAGTATTTT.

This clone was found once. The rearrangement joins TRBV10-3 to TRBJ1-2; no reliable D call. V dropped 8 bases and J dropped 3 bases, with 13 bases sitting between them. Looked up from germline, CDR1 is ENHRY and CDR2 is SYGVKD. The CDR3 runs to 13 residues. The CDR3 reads CAIGKSGDYGYTF. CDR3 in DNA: TGTGCCATCGGGAAAAGCGGGGACTATGGCTACACCTTC.

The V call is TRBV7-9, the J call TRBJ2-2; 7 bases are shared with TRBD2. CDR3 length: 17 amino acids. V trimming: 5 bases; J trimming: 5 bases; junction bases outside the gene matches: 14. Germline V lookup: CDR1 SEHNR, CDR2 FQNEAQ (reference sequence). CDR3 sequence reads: CASSPPLAGVVTGELFF. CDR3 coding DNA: TGTGCCAGCAGCCCCCCCCTGGCGGGAGTAGTTACCGGGGAGCTGTTTTTT.

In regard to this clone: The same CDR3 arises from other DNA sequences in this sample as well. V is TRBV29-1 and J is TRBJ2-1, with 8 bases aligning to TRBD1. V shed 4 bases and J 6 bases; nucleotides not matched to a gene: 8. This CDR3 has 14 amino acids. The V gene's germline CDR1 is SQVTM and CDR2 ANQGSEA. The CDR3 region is CSVVGQGAVNEQFF. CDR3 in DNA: TGCAGCGTTGTCGGGCAGGGGGCGGTCAATGAGCAGTTCTTC.

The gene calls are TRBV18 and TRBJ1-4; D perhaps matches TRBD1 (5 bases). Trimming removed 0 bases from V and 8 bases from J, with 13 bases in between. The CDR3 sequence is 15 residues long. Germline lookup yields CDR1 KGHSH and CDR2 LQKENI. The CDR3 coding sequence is TGTGCCAGCTCACCACCGGGGCAGGCTGGGGAAAAACTGTTTTTT. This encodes CASSPPGQAGEKLFF.

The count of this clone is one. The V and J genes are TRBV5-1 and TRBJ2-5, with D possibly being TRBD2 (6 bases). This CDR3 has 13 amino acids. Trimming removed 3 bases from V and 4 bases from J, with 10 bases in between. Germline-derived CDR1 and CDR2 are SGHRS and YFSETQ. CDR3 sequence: CASSWLEGETQYF. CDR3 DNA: TGCGCCAGCAGCTGGCTGGAGGGAGAGACCCAGTACTTC.